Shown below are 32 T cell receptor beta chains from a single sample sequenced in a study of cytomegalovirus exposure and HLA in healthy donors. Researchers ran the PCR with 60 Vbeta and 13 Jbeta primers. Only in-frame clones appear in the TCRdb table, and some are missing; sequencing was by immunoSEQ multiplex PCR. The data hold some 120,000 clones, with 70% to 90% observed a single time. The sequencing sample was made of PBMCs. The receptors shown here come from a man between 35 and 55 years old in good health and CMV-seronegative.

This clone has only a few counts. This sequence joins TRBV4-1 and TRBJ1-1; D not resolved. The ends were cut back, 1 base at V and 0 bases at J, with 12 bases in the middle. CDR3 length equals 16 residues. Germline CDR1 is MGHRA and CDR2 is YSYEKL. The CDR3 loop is CASSQVPGRVNTEAFF. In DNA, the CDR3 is TGCGCCAGCAGCCAAGTCCCGGGTCGGGTGAACACTGAAGCTTTCTTT.

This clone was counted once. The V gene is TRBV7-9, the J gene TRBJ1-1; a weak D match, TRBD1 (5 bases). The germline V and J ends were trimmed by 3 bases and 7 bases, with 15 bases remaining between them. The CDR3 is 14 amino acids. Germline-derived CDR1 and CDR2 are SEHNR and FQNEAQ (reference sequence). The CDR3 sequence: CASSLTTAYFEAFF. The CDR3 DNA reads TGTGCCAGCAGCTTGACGACAGCCTACTTTGAAGCTTTCTTT.

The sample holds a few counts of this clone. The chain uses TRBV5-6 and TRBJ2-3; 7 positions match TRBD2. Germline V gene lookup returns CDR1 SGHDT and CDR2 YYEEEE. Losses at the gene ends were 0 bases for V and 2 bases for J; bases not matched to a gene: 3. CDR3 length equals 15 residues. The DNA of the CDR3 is TGTGCCAGCAGCTTGGTGGCGGGGGTCACAGATACGCAGTATTTT. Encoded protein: CASSLVAGVTDTQYF. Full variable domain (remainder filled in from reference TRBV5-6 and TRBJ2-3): DAGVTQSPTHLIKTRGQQVTLRCSPKSGHDTVSWYQQALGQGPQFIFQYYEEEERQRGNFPDRFSGHQFPNYSSELNVNALLLGDSALYLCASSLVAGVTDTQYFGPGTRLTVL.

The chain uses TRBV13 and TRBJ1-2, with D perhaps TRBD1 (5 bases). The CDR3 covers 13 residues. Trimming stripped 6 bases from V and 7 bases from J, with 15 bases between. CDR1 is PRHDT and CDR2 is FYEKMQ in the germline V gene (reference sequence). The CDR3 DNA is TGTGCCAGCAGGCAGATGGGGGGGACTGGCTACACCTTC. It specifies CASRQMGGTGYTF.

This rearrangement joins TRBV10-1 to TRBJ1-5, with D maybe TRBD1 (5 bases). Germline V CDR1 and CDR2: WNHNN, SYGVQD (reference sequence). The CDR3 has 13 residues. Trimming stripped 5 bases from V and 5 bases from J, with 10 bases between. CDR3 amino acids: CASSQGRDQPQHF. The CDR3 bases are TGCGCCAGCAGTCAGGGTAGGGATCAGCCCCAGCATTTT.

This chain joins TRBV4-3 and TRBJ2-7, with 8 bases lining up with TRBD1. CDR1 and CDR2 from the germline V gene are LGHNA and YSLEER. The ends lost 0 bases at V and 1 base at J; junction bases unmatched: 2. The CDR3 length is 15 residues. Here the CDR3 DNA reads TGCGCCAGCAGCCAAGATTGGACAGGGTCCTACGAGCAGTACTTC. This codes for CASSQDWTGSYEQYF.

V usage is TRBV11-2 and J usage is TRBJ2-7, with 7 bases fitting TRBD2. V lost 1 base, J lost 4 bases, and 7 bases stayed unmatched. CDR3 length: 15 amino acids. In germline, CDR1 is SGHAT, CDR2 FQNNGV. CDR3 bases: TGTGCCAGCAGCTTAGCACCGGGGGGTCCATACGAGCAGTACTTC. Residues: CASSLAPGGPYEQYF.

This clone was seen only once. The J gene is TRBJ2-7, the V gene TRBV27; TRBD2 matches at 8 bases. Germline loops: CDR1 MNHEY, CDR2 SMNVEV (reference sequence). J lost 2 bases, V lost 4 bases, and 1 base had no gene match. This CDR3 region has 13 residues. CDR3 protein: CASSSGLAYEQYF. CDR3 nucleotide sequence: TGTGCCAGCAGTTCGGGACTAGCCTACGAGCAGTACTTC.

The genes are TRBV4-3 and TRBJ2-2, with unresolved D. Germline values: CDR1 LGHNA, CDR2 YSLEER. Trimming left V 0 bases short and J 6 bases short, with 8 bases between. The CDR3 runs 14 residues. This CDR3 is CASSQDIVPGELFF. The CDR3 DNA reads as TGCGCCAGCAGCCAAGATATAGTGCCCGGGGAGCTGTTTTTT.

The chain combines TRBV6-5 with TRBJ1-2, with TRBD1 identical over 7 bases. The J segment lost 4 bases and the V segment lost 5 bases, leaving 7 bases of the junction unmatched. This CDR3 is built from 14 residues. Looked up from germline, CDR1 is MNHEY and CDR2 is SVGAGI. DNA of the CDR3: TGTGCCAGCAGTGAGCGCCGGGACAGCTATGGCTACACCTTC. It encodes CASSERRDSYGYTF.

CDR3 nucleotide sequence: TGTGCCAGTATTGGCGGGAGCTCCTACAATGAGCAGTTCTTC. Its protein is CASIGGSSYNEQFF. The chain has TRBV19 and TRBJ2-1; 7 bases align to TRBD2. Germline V CDR1 and CDR2: LNHDA, SQIVND (reference sequence). The CDR3 sequence is 14 residues long. Trimming removed 7 bases from V and 0 bases from J; junction bases left unmatched: 3.

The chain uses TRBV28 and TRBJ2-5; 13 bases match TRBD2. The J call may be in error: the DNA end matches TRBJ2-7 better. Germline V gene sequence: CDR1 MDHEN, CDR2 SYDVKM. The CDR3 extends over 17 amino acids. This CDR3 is CASSLAGLAGSSYEQYF. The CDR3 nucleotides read TGTGCCAGCAGTTTGGCGGGACTAGCGGGGAGCTCCTACGAGCAGTACTTC.

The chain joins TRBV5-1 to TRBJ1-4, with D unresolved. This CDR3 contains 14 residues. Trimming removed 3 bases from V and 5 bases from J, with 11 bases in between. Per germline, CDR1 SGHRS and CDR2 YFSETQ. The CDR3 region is CASSWVAGNEKLFF. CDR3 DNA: TGCGCCAGCAGCTGGGTCGCCGGGAATGAAAAACTGTTTTTT.

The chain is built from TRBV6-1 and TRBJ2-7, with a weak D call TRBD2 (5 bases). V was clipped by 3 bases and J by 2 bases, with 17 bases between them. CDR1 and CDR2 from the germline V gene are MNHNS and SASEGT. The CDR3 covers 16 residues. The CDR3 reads CASSEGSLFRPYEQYF. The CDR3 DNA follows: TGTGCCAGCAGTGAGGGGAGCTTGTTTCGTCCCTACGAGCAGTACTTC.

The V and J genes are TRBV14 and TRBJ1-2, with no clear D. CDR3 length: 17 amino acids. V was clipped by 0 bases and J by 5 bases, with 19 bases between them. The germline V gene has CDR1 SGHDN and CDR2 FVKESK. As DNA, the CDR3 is TGTGCCAGCAGCCAAGAGATCGGAACACCCTGGAGGTATGGCTACACCTTC. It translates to CASSQEIGTPWRYGYTF.

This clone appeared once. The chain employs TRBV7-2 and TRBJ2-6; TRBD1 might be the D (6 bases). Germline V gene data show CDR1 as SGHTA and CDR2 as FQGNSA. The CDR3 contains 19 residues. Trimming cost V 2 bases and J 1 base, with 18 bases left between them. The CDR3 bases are TGTGCCAGCAGCTTAACAGGGAACAAGCTTCTATCTGGGGCCAACGTCCTGACTTTC. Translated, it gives CASSLTGNKLLSGANVLTF.

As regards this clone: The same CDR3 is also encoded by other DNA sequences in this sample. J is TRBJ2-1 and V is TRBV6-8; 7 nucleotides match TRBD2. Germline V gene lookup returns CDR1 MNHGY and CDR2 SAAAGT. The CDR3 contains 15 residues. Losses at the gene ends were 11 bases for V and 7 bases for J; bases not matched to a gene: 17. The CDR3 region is CAGSLGGEVGNEQFF. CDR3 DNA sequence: TGTGCCGGATCATTGGGGGGGGAAGTTGGTAATGAGCAGTTCTTC.

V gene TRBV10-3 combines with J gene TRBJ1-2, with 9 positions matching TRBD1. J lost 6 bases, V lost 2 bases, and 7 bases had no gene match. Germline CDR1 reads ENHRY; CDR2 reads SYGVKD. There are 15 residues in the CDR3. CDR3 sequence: CAISEHVGTGNGYTF. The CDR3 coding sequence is TGTGCCATCAGTGAGCATGTTGGGACAGGGAATGGCTACACCTTC.

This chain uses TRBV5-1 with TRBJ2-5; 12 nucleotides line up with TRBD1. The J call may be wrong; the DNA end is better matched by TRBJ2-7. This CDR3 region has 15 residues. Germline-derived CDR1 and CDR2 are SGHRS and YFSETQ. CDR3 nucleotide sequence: TGCGCCAGCAGCTGGGGACAGGGGGCAACTTACGAGCAGTACTTC. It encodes CASSWGQGATYEQYF.

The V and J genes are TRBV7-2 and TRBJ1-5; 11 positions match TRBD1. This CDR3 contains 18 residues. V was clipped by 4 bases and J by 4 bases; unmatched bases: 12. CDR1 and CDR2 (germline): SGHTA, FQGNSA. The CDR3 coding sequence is TGTGCCAGCAGCTCTGAAACCGGGACAGGGGGTCGGAATCAGCCCCAGCATTTT. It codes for CASSSETGTGGRNQPQHF.

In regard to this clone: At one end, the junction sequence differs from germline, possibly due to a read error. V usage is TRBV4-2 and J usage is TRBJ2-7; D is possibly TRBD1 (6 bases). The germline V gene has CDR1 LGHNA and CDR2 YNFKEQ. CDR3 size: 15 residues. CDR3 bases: TGTGCCAGCAGCCAAGGGACAGTTAGCTCCCACGAGCAGTACTTC. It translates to CASSQGTVSSHEQYF.

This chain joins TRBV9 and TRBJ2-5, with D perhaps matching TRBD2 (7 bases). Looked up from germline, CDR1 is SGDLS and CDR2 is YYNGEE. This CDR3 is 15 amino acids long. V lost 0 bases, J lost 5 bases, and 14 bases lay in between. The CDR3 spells CASSVEGGGRETQYF. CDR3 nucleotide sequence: TGTGCCAGCAGCGTAGAAGGGGGAGGGCGTGAGACCCAGTACTTC.

CDR3 sequence: CSATTSGSRFF. CDR3 in DNA: TGCAGTGCAACTACTAGCGGGAGTCGGTTCTTC. V usage is TRBV20-1 and J usage is TRBJ2-1; 11 nucleotides align to TRBD2. J was trimmed by 15 bases and V by 6 bases; bases with no gene match: 7. Germline V lookup: CDR1 DFQATT, CDR2 SNEGSKA (reference sequence). This CDR3 contains 11 residues.

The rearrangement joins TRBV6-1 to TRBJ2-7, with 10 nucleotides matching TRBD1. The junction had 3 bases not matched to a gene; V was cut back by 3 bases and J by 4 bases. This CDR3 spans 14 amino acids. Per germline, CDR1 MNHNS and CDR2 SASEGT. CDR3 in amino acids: CASSDRDRGYEQYF. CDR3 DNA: TGTGCCAGCAGTGACCGGGACAGGGGTTACGAGCAGTACTTC.

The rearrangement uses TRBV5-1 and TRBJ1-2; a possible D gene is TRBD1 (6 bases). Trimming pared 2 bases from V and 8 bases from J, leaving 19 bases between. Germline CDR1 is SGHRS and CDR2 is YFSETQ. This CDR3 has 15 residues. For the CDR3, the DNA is TGCGCCAGCAGCTTCGGGGGGGCCCCCGGAGGGGGCTACACCTTC. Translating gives CASSFGGAPGGGYTF.

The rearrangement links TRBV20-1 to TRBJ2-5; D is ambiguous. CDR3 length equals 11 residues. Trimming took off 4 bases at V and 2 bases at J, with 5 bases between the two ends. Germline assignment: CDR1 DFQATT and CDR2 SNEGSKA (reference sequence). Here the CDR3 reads CSAIVQETQYF. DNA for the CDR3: TGCAGTGCTATAGTACAAGAGACCCAGTACTTC.

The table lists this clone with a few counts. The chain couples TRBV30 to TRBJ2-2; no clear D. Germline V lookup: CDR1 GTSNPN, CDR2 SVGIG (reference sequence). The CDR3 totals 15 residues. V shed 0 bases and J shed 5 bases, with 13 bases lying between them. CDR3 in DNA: TGTGCCTGGAGTGTCCCCTCTAGTTGGACCGGGGAGCTGTTTTTT. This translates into CAWSVPSSWTGELFF.

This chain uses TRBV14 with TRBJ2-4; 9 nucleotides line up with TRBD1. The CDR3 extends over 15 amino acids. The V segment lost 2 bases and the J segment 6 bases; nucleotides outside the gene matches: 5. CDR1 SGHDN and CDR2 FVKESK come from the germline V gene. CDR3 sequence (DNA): TGTGCCAGCAGCCAAAGACAGGGGGGTTCAAACATTCAGTACTTC. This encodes CASSQRQGGSNIQYF.

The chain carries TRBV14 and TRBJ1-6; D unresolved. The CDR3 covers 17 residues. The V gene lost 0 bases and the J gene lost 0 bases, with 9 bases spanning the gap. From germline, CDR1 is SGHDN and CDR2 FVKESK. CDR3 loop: CASSQDVTSSYNSPLHF. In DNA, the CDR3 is TGTGCCAGCAGCCAAGATGTAACGAGCTCCTATAATTCACCCCTCCACTTT.

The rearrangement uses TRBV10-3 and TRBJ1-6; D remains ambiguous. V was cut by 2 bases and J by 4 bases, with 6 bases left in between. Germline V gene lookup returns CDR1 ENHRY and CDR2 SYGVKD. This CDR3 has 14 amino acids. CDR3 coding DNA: TGTGCCATCAGTGAGGGAGAGTATAATTCACCCCTCCACTTT. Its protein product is CAISEGEYNSPLHF.

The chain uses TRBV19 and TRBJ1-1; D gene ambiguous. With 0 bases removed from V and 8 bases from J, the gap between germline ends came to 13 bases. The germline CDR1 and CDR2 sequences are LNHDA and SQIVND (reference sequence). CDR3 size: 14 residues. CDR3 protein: CASSIDPRAVEAFF. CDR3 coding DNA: TGTGCCAGTAGTATAGATCCGCGGGCAGTAGAAGCTTTCTTT.

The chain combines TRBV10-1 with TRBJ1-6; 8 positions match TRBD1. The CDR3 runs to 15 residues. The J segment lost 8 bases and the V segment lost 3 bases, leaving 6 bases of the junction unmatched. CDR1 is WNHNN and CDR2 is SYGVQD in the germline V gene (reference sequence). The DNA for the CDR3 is TGCGCCAGCAGTGATGGCACAGGGGGGGATTCACCCCTCCACTTT. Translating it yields CASSDGTGGDSPLHF.